The 6 T cell receptor beta chains below all came from one sample that was sequenced in a study of cytomegalovirus exposure and HLA in healthy donors. 60 Vbeta and 13 Jbeta primers were used in PCR. The data were produced by immunoSEQ multiplex PCR, yet TCRdb's version contains in-frame clones alone and is incomplete. This sample yields some 200,000 clones, of which over 65% are seen a single time; around 15% belongs to the top ten. The sequenced sample consisted of PBMCs. The receptors come from a man aged 40-55 years in good health and CMV-seronegative.

The rearrangement joins TRBV2 to TRBJ2-1, with D possibly being TRBD2 (6 bases). Germline CDR1 reads SNHLY; CDR2 reads FYNNEI. V was clipped by 7 bases and J by 5 bases, with 12 bases between them. CDR3 size: 13 residues. CDR3 loop: CASTRELNNEQFF. In DNA form, the CDR3 reads TGTGCCAGCACCCGGGAGTTAAACAATGAGCAGTTCTTC.

This rearrangement joins TRBV28 to TRBJ2-3; TRBD2 matches 7 bases. Germline values: CDR1 MDHEN, CDR2 SYDVKM. This CDR3 is 18 amino acids long. J gave up 6 bases and V 8 bases, and 23 bases lay outside the gene matches. Here the CDR3 reads CASYGLGGIYSPRDTQYF. CDR3 in DNA: TGTGCCAGCTATGGCCTGGGGGGGATTTACTCTCCAAGGGATACGCAGTATTTT.

Only one count was recorded for this clone. This rearrangement joins TRBV6-5 to TRBJ2-4; unclear D gene. The CDR3 length is 15 residues. V was shortened by 3 bases and J by 7 bases, with 16 bases between the two germline ends. The germline V gene encodes CDR1 MNHEY and CDR2 SVGAGI. The CDR3 sequence is CASSYSQTKANIQYF. The CDR3 DNA reads as TGTGCCAGCAGTTATTCCCAGACCAAAGCGAACATTCAGTACTTC.

V and J are TRBV5-1 and TRBJ2-7, with 8 bases fitting TRBD1. J gave up 5 bases and V 2 bases, and 6 bases lay outside the gene matches. This CDR3 region has 14 residues. Germline CDR1 SGHRS, CDR2 YFSETQ. The CDR3 is CASSFEDRVDEQYF. The CDR3 DNA reads as TGCGCCAGCAGCTTTGAGGACAGGGTGGACGAGCAGTACTTC.

The chain employs TRBV6-5 and TRBJ2-7; 10 nucleotides match TRBD2. The V gene end was trimmed by 0 bases and the J gene end by 3 bases; junction bases not matched to a gene: 2. This CDR3 has 15 residues. CDR1 MNHEY and CDR2 SVGAGI come from the germline V gene. CDR3 sequence reads: CASSYSSGRDYEQYF. As DNA, the CDR3 is TGTGCCAGCAGTTACTCCAGCGGGAGGGACTACGAGCAGTACTTC.

The rearrangement joins TRBV7-3 to TRBJ1-1, with 9 nucleotides matching TRBD1. The CDR3 length is 15 residues. The trim removed 0 bases at V and 5 bases at J, leaving 4 bases unmatched. Germline lookup yields CDR1 SGHTA and CDR2 FQGTGA. CDR3 bases: TGTGCCAGCAGCTTAACTCCCGGGACAGGGACTGAAGCTTTCTTT. The encoded protein is CASSLTPGTGTEAFF.